The rows below give T cell receptor beta chains drawn from one sample of a study of blood T cell repertoires in COVID-19. Profiling relied on immunoSEQ multiplex PCR, and the TCRdb table lists in-frame clones only, not all of them. In the table there are 200,000 or so clones, over 75% of which are singletons. The sequenced sample consisted of peripheral blood. The source of these receptors is a person between 70 and 80 years old with COVID-19, enrolled during active disease. The CDR3 runs from the conserved cysteine through the conserved F or W. D genes are given only for firm matches. Clone sizes are given selectively: once, few, many, or a class where the clone is expanded.

size	V	D	J	DNA	CDR3
-	TRBV7-3	-	TRBJ2-4	TGTGCCAGCAGCTCTCATGACAGGCTAGCCAAAAACATTCAGTACTTC	CASSSHDRLAKNIQYF
-	TRBV18	-	TRBJ2-2	TGTGCCAGCTCACCTGGACTGAACACCGGGGAGCTGTTTTTT	CASSPGLNTGELFF
-	TRBV24-1	TRBD1	TRBJ1-4	TGTGCCACCAGCCTCGGGACAGGGGGCTCCGAAAAACTGTTTTTT	CATSLGTGGSEKLFF
-	TRBV19	TRBD1	TRBJ1-1	TGTGCCAGTAGTGGGACAGCTGACACTGAAGCTTTCTTT	CASSGTADTEAFF
-	TRBV4-3	TRBD2	TRBJ2-1	TGCGCCAGCAGCCAAGATCTCGGGCTAGCGGGAGGACACTACAATGAGCAGTTCTTC	CASSQDLGLAGGHYNEQFF
-	TRBV19	TRBD1	TRBJ2-5	TGTGCCAGTAGAAACGGACAGGTCCAGGAGACCCAGTACTTC	CASRNGQVQETQYF
-	TRBV19	TRBD1	TRBJ1-5	TGTGCCAGTAGTATGGCAGGGGGGAATCAGCCCCAGCATTTT	CASSMAGGNQPQHF
-	TRBV4-3	-	TRBJ2-5	TGCGCCAGCAGCCTCGGCAGGGGCGCTCAAGAGACCCAGTACTTC	CASSLGRGAQETQYF
-	TRBV5-1	TRBD1	TRBJ2-5	TGCGCTAGCAGCTTGGGACAGGCCGGACAAGAGACCCAGTACTTC	CASSLGQAGQETQYF
-	TRBV5-1	-	TRBJ1-5	TGCGCCAGCAGCTTGGGAGGGCCGGATCAGCCCCAGCATTTT	CASSLGGPDQPQHF
-	TRBV6-2/TRBV6-3	TRBD1	TRBJ2-5	TGTGCCAGCAGTAACGGACAGGGGGCCGTGGAGACCCAGTACTTC	CASSNGQGAVETQYF
-	TRBV3-1/TRBV3-2	TRBD2	TRBJ2-3	TGTGCCAGCAGCCGGCCGGGACTAGCGGATGGGGCAGATACGCAGTATTTT	CASSRPGLADGADTQYF
-	TRBV28	TRBD1	TRBJ1-2	TGTGCCAGCAGGAGGACAGGGCTTTATGGCTACACCTTC	CASRRTGLYGYTF
few	TRBV7-2	-	TRBJ2-7	TGTGCCAGCAGCGCAGGGGTGCCGTCCTACGAGCAGTACTTC	CASSAGVPSYEQYF
-	TRBV6-5	TRBD2	TRBJ2-5	TGTGCCAGCAGTTACTCGGGTCTAGCGGTTCAAGAGACCCAGTACTTC	CASSYSGLAVQETQYF
-	TRBV12-3/TRBV12-4	-	TRBJ1-2	TGTGCCAGCAGTTTCGGGGCGGGGTCTGGCTACACCTTC	CASSFGAGSGYTF
once	TRBV7-9	-	TRBJ2-7	TGTGCCAGCAGCTTAGTAGGTGGAGGGAGGATCTACGAGCAGTACTTC	CASSLVGGGRIYEQYF
-	TRBV27	TRBD2	TRBJ2-6	TGTGCCAGCGGGTTCGGGTACGGGGGGGGCATGGCTGGGGCCAACGTCCTGACTTTC	CASGFGYGGGMAGANVLTF
-	TRBV7-9	TRBD1	TRBJ1-6	TGTGCCAGCAGCACAGGAGACGGGACAGGGGATTCACCCCTCCACTTT	CASSTGDGTGDSPLHF
few	TRBV7-3	TRBD1	TRBJ2-7	TGTGCCAGCTCCCGGGACAGGGCCGGCGAGCAGTACTTC	CASSRDRAGEQYF
-	TRBV5-5	TRBD1	TRBJ1-3	TGTGCCAGCAGCCTGGGGACAGGGAGAAACACCATATATTTT	CASSLGTGRNTIYF
-	TRBV11-3	-	TRBJ2-1	TGTGCCAGCAGCTTAGGTCGTAGTCGTGAGCAGTTCTTC	CASSLGRSREQFF
-	TRBV28	-	TRBJ1-1	TGTGCCAGCAGTTCGCCGTCGGACACTGGCATGAACACTGAAGCTTTCTTT	CASSSPSDTGMNTEAFF
-	TRBV6-1	TRBD1	TRBJ1-1	TGTGCCAGCAGTGAAAAAGGACAGGGGGTCACTGAAGCTTTCTTT	CASSEKGQGVTEAFF
-	TRBV11-3	TRBD1	TRBJ1-1	TGTGCCAGCAGCTTACGCCGGGACAGCGAAGCTTTCTTT	CASSLRRDSEAFF
once	TRBV9	TRBD1	TRBJ2-1	TGTGCCAGCAGCATATCCGGACAGGGCAGGGAGCAGTTCTTC	CASSISGQGREQFF
-	TRBV7-2	-	TRBJ2-5	TGTGCCAGCAGCTTAGTTCGCGGGGAGGCAGAGACCCAGTACTTC	CASSLVRGEAETQYF
-	TRBV2	-	TRBJ2-2	TGTGCGGGCCGACGGGGGGCGTCCCTCACCGGGGAGCTGTTTTTT	CAGRRGASLTGELFF
-	TRBV6-2/TRBV6-3	TRBD2	TRBJ2-3	TGTGCCAGCAGTTTAGCTAGCGGGGGCCGTACGCAGTATTTT	CASSLASGGRTQYF
-	TRBV19	-	TRBJ1-2	TGTGCCAGTAGTATGGCCGGGGGTGGAAACTATGGCTACACCTTC	CASSMAGGGNYGYTF
-	TRBV7-2	-	TRBJ1-6	TGTGCCAGCAGCTCGGGAGACGGGACCTATTATTCACCCCTCCACTTT	CASSSGDGTYYSPLHF
-	TRBV7-2	-	TRBJ2-2	TGTGCCAGCAGCTTGCGTCGTACGAACACCGGGGAGCTGTTTTTT	CASSLRRTNTGELFF
-	TRBV28	-	TRBJ1-1	TGTGCCAGTTTTAAAAGGGGACAGAACACTGAAGCTTTCTTT	CASFKRGQNTEAFF
-	TRBV27	TRBD1	TRBJ2-7	TGTGCCAGGAAGATACAGGGGGCTCCTCCATCCTACGAGCAGTACTTC	CARKIQGAPPSYEQYF
-	TRBV4-3	-	TRBJ1-3	TGCGCCAGCAGCCAGAGCTCTGGAAACACCATATATTTT	CASSQSSGNTIYF
-	TRBV6-4	TRBD1	TRBJ1-2	TGTGCCAGCAGCCTACACCAGGGGGGTGACTATGGCTACACCTTC	CASSLHQGGDYGYTF
-	TRBV2	TRBD1	TRBJ1-1	TGTGCCAGCAGGAAGGACAGGGATTTAGCTTTCTTT	CASRKDRDLAFF
-	TRBV12-2	-	TRBJ1-5	TGTGCAAGTCGCTTAGGAGGACAGGGGGCGAAAGTCCAGCCCCAGCATTTT	CASRLGGQGAKVQPQHF
-	TRBV28	TRBD2	TRBJ2-7	TGTGCCAGCAGCCCAGCGGGAGTACCCTCCTACGAGCAGTACTTC	CASSPAGVPSYEQYF
-	TRBV5-1	TRBD1	TRBJ2-5	TGCGCCAGCAGCGATCCAGGGGGCGGGGAGACCCAGTACTTC	CASSDPGGGETQYF
-	TRBV7-9	TRBD1	TRBJ1-5	TGTGCCAGCAGCTTCTTCCCCGGAGACAGGGCGGACGCTCAGCCCCAGCATTTT	CASSFFPGDRADAQPQHF
-	TRBV5-4	-	TRBJ2-3	TGTGCCAGCAGCTCCTACGGTGCGATGTCTAGCACAGATACGCAGTATTTT	CASSSYGAMSSTDTQYF
-	TRBV7-6	TRBD2	TRBJ2-7	TGTGCCAGCAGCTTAGAAGCGGGGGGGACAATCTACGAGCAGTACTTC	CASSLEAGGTIYEQYF
-	TRBV5-5	TRBD1	TRBJ2-7	TGTGCCAGCAGCTTAGGGCAGGGGGCCTACGAGCAGTACTTC	CASSLGQGAYEQYF
-	TRBV19	TRBD1	TRBJ1-2	TGTGCCAGTAGTAGTGGACAGGGAAGATCTAACTATGGCTACACCTTC	CASSSGQGRSNYGYTF
-	TRBV9	-	TRBJ1-2	TGTGCCAGCAGCGTAGCGGGGGACCAGGGCGGCTACACCTTC	CASSVAGDQGGYTF
-	TRBV2	-	TRBJ1-2	TGTGCCAGCAGTGAATCCCCCCGGGGGGGCAGTGGCTACACCTTC	CASSESPRGGSGYTF
-	TRBV19	TRBD1	TRBJ1-5	TGTGCCAGTAGGGGGGACAGGTCTCCCCTAATTAATCAGCCCCAGCATTTT	CASRGDRSPLINQPQHF
-	TRBV7-6	-	TRBJ1-5	TGTGCCAGCAGCAACCAGGGTCCTGTCAATCAGCCCCAGCATTTT	CASSNQGPVNQPQHF
-	TRBV7-3	-	TRBJ1-1	TGTGCCAGCAGCTTGTCTCTGAACACTGAAGCTTTCTTT	CASSLSLNTEAFF
-	TRBV19	-	TRBJ1-5	TGTGCCAGTAGGACAGCTCTGAATAGCAATCAGCCCCAGCATTTT	CASRTALNSNQPQHF
-	TRBV25-1	-	TRBJ1-1	TGTGCCAGCAGGCCGCAGTTGAACACTGAAGCTTTCTTT	CASRPQLNTEAFF
-	TRBV6-6	-	TRBJ1-2	TGTGCCAGCTCCCGGGTAGTTAACTATGGCTACACCTTC	CASSRVVNYGYTF
-	TRBV3-1/TRBV3-2	TRBD2	TRBJ2-2	TGTGCCAGCAGCCAAGAACTAGCGGCGAACACCGGGGAGCTGTTTTTT	CASSQELAANTGELFF
-	TRBV29-1	TRBD1	TRBJ1-2	TGCAGCGTTGGCGAGGGGGGACAGCGACTGGGTTACAATGGCTACACCTTC	CSVGEGGQRLGYNGYTF
-	TRBV19	TRBD2	TRBJ2-1	TGTGCCAGTAGTTTGGGACTAGCGGGAGTGGATGAGCAGTTCTTC	CASSLGLAGVDEQFF
-	TRBV2	-	TRBJ1-3	TGTGCCAGCAGCGCTGACCGGAGCTCTGGAAACACCATATATTTT	CASSADRSSGNTIYF
-	TRBV7-6	TRBD2	TRBJ2-1	TGTGCCAGCAGCTCACCGGGACTAGCAGGACCCTACAATGAGCAGTTCTTC	CASSSPGLAGPYNEQFF
-	TRBV30	TRBD1	TRBJ1-5	TGTGCCTGGAGTGCGGGCAGGGGGCTCCATCAGCCCCAGCATTTT	CAWSAGRGLHQPQHF
-	TRBV6-6	-	TRBJ2-2	TGTGCCAGCAGCCCCGCGGGGAGCGATAACACCGGGGAGCTGTTTTTT	CASSPAGSDNTGELFF